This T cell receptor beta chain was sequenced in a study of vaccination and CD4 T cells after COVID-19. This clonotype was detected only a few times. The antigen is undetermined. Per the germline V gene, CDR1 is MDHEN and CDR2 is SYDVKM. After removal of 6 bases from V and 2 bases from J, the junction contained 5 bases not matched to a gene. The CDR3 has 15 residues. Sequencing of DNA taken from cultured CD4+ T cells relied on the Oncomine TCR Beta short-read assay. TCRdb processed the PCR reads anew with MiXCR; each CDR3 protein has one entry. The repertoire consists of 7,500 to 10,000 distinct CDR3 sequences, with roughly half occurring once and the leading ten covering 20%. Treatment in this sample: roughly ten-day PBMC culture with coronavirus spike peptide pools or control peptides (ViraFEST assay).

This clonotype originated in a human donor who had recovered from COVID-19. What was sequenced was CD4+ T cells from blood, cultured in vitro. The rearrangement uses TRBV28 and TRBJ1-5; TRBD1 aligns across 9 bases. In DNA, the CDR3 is TGTGCCAGCAGCTACAGGGGGCGGGGCAATCAGCCCCAGCATTTT. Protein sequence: CASSYRGRGNQPQHF.